This T cell receptor (beta chain) appears in the sequencing data of a study of T cell responses to AZD1222 COVID-19 vaccine (dated by TCRdb to the early 2020s). Turning to the overall study: Because spike-specific TCR depth and breadth did not differ between the two schedules, AZD1222 recipients who got a second dose at roughly 4 weeks were pooled with those who got a second dose at roughly 12 weeks. A total of under 250 trial participants underwent TCR sequencing, of whom approximately 200 had received two doses of AZD1222 and about 25 had received two doses of the MenACWY control vaccine. Trial participants were enrolled into age subgroups of 18-55, 56-69 and 70-plus years, which contained around 150, 28 and 57 TCR-sequenced participants, respectively.

The sample's time point label, in plain terms: baseline before first vaccination. The vaccinee samples were drawn from two UK trials, COV001 and COV002, one of which was a single-blind randomized controlled phase 2/3 trial testing AZD1222 (ChAdOx1 nCoV-19) in healthy adults. Trial participant PBMC samples were collected at day 0 and day 28 after the second dose for TCRbeta chain sequencing. The CDR3 regions of human TCRbeta chains were analyzed by immunosequencing. The authors' pipeline ran thus. Repertoire TCRs were matched against a reference library of SARS-CoV-2-specific TCRs generated with the MIRA antigen-specificity platform. Breadth meant the fraction of unique TCRs that were SARS-CoV-2-associated, whereas depth meant the fraction of total T cells that were SARS-CoV-2-associated. Using the MIRA data, every spike-specific TCR was mapped to the spike region that the TCR reacted to and assigned to either a CD4 or a CD8 class. Log10-transformed breadth and depth values were compared by one-way ANOVA with Sidak's multiple comparisons tests. The table was pulled from immuneACCESS by TCRdb, which kept in-frame rearrangements only. Such tables lose some clones; where checked, under half of the loss comes from unresolved V genes, and the rest has no known cause. V, J and clone size reflect that table, while D and trimming were determined from the DNA. The sample records 150,000 or so clones, roughly 92% of which are singletons. The top ten hold more than 3% of the sample.

Points the paper makes about the study in general: Most participants were white British and females outnumbered males, and the authors suggested that clonal diversity may have been underestimated. After two AZD1222 doses, both the breadth and the depth of spike-specific TCRs were significantly higher than at day 0 and than in MenACWY recipients. Because no samples from the day 14 peak response were available, repertoires could be characterized only after the peak T cell response. Reportedly, almost half of the unique spike-specific TCRs recognized epitopes lying outside the regions that are mutated in the B.1.351 and B.1.1.7 variants. In the small 56-69-year group, the increase in depth fell short of significance, most likely because of low power. The vaccine-associated CD4 TCRs covered the entire spike protein, and the dominant responses fell in regions 160-218 and 743-854. Conclusions about previously exposed vaccinees are limited because only a handful of AZD1222 recipients were SARS-CoV-2 seropositive at baseline.

With respect to this clone: Its antigen is not yet known. There are no base qualities to consult, and no much larger clone falls within one base.

The TCR was taken from an adult in good health. The sequenced sample was peripheral blood, obtained on day 0 of AZD1222 vaccination.

The CDR3 protein: CASSPLGGQGQETQYF. The nucleotide sequence reads TGTGCCAGCAGCCCACTAGGAGGGCAGGGACAAGAGACCCAGTACTTC. This chain joins TRBV11-2 to TRBJ2-5; the D gene is perhaps TRBD2, on 6 matching bases. Measured from the cysteine to the phenylalanine, the CDR3 is 16 residues long. Only the CDR3 region is kept as DNA, spanning 48 bases read in frame from base 1. Deletion took 5 bases off V and 2 bases off J, with a span of 18 bases between the germline ends. The germline V gene provides CDR1 SGHAT and CDR2 FQNNGV.